One T cell receptor beta chain is described in this entry. This specimen comes from a study of T cell repertoires in ileal Crohn's disease. V was trimmed by 0 bases and J by 14 bases, leaving 21 bases between them. Germline-derived CDR1 and CDR2 are SGHRS and YFSETQ. The CDR3 runs to 15 residues. TCRdb's copy holds only in-frame clones and misses some; the assay was immunoSEQ multiplex PCR. The sample carries approximately 12,000 clones, roughly four fifths recorded once. The chain has TRBV5-1 and TRBJ2-1, with D possibly TRBD1 on 6 matching bases. This TCR was sampled from an adult with Crohn's disease. The sequenced material came from ileal tissue. The CDR3 spells CASSLGSGYLRGKFF. CDR3 nucleotides: TGCGCCAGCAGCTTGGGGAGTGGGTACCTGAGGGGGAAGTTCTTC.